This is a list of T cell receptor beta chains from one sample in a study of T cell changes during pregnancy in multiple sclerosis. Here immunoSEQ multiplex PCR was the method, and the copy in TCRdb shows in-frame clones only, minus some. The sample shows 95,000 to 150,000 clones, approximately 95% of them seen only once. This specimen was peripheral blood, taken before pregnancy. These receptors originate from a female donor with multiple sclerosis, enrolled in a pregnancy study. Both conserved end residues are part of each CDR3. The order of the fields is J gene, D gene, V gene, clone size, CDR3 DNA, CDR3 protein. A D gene is named only where the DNA matches it firmly. Clone size is not always given. Where it is, it says once, few, many or a class for expanded clones.

j_call: TRBJ2-7
d_call: TRBD2
v_call: TRBV7-3
clone_size: -
cdr3_nt: TGTGCCAGCAGCTTAATCGCGGGAGGCGAGCAGTACTTC
cdr3_aa: CASSLIAGGEQYF

j_call: TRBJ2-5
d_call: -
v_call: TRBV30
clone_size: -
cdr3_nt: TGTGCCTGGAGTGGGGCGATCCGGGAGACCCAGTACTTC
cdr3_aa: CAWSGAIRETQYF

j_call: TRBJ2-2
d_call: -
v_call: TRBV9
clone_size: -
cdr3_nt: TGTGCCAGCAGCGTAGGTGACAGTAACACCGGGGAGCTGTTTTTT
cdr3_aa: CASSVGDSNTGELFF

j_call: TRBJ1-1
d_call: TRBD1
v_call: TRBV30
clone_size: -
cdr3_nt: TGTGCCTGGAGTTTACTGACAGGGAGGAACACTGAAGCTTTCTTT
cdr3_aa: CAWSLLTGRNTEAFF

j_call: TRBJ2-7
d_call: -
v_call: TRBV11-3
clone_size: -
cdr3_nt: TGTGCCAGCAGCTTATTTGGGCCGGCGCAGGGTACCTACGAGCAGTACTTC
cdr3_aa: CASSLFGPAQGTYEQYF

j_call: TRBJ2-1
d_call: -
v_call: TRBV5-8
clone_size: -
cdr3_nt: TGTGCCAGCAGCTCACGACTGCGGTTAAGCTCCTACAATGAGCAGTTCTTC
cdr3_aa: CASSSRLRLSSYNEQFF

j_call: TRBJ2-2
d_call: -
v_call: TRBV14
clone_size: -
cdr3_nt: TGTGCCAGCAGCCAAGACGTCACCGGGGAGCTGTTTTTT
cdr3_aa: CASSQDVTGELFF

j_call: TRBJ1-6
d_call: -
v_call: TRBV9
clone_size: -
cdr3_nt: TGTGCCAGCAGCGTAACAGAGAATTCACCCCTCCACTTT
cdr3_aa: CASSVTENSPLHF

j_call: TRBJ1-1
d_call: -
v_call: TRBV5-4
clone_size: -
cdr3_nt: TGTGCCAGCAGCTTGGAAGGCACAGGGTGGGCAACTGAAGCCTTCTTT
cdr3_aa: CASSLEGTGWATEAFF

j_call: TRBJ1-2
d_call: TRBD1
v_call: TRBV6-1
clone_size: -
cdr3_nt: TGTGCCAGCCTGGGGGGACAGCCCTATGGCTACACCTTC
cdr3_aa: CASLGGQPYGYTF

j_call: TRBJ2-1
d_call: TRBD2
v_call: TRBV6-5
clone_size: -
cdr3_nt: TGTGCCAGCAGTTACGCCGGGGGGGACTTATCTAATGAGCAGTTCTTC
cdr3_aa: CASSYAGGDLSNEQFF

j_call: TRBJ1-1
d_call: -
v_call: TRBV27
clone_size: -
cdr3_nt: TGTGCCAGCAGTTTACGGGGGTACACTGAAGCTTTCTTT
cdr3_aa: CASSLRGYTEAFF

j_call: TRBJ1-2
d_call: -
v_call: TRBV5-6
clone_size: few
cdr3_nt: TGTGCCAGCAGCTTTAGGGGGTTGGAGGGCTACACCTTC
cdr3_aa: CASSFRGLEGYTF

j_call: TRBJ2-2
d_call: -
v_call: TRBV9
clone_size: -
cdr3_nt: TGTGCCAGCAGCCCTTCTGGGCGTCCGAACACCGGGGAGCTGTTTTTT
cdr3_aa: CASSPSGRPNTGELFF

j_call: TRBJ2-4
d_call: TRBD1
v_call: TRBV27
clone_size: -
cdr3_nt: TGTGCCAGCAGTATTCACAGGGGGCCCCTGAACTTC
cdr3_aa: CASSIHRGPLNF

j_call: TRBJ2-2
d_call: -
v_call: TRBV7-9
clone_size: once
cdr3_nt: TGTGCCAGCATCAAGGGCGGGGCCGGGGGAGCTGCTACCGGGGAGCTGTTTTTT
cdr3_aa: CASIKGGAGGAATGELFF

j_call: TRBJ1-1
d_call: -
v_call: TRBV29-1
clone_size: -
cdr3_nt: TGCAGCGTTGAAGGAGACAGTCGGAACACTGAAGCTTTCTTT
cdr3_aa: CSVEGDSRNTEAFF

j_call: TRBJ2-7
d_call: -
v_call: TRBV7-8
clone_size: -
cdr3_nt: TGTGCCAGCAGCTCCACAGGGTCGAGCTCCTACGAGCAGTACTTC
cdr3_aa: CASSSTGSSSYEQYF

j_call: TRBJ2-5
d_call: TRBD2
v_call: TRBV6-1
clone_size: -
cdr3_nt: TGTGCCATCAGTGCGGGACTAGCGGGGGGTGCCCAAGAGACCCAGTACTTC
cdr3_aa: CAISAGLAGGAQETQYF

j_call: TRBJ2-3
d_call: TRBD2
v_call: TRBV19
clone_size: once
cdr3_nt: TGTGCCAGTAGTAGCTCGAGTCGGGGGGGCCTGACAGATACGCAGTATTTT
cdr3_aa: CASSSSSRGGLTDTQYF

j_call: TRBJ2-1
d_call: -
v_call: TRBV7-3
clone_size: -
cdr3_nt: TGTGCCAGCAGCACTCCCCGGGGTGAGCAGTTCTTC
cdr3_aa: CASSTPRGEQFF

j_call: TRBJ2-2
d_call: -
v_call: TRBV6-6
clone_size: -
cdr3_nt: TGTGCCAGCAGAGGGGTATTGAACACCGGGGAGCTGTTTTTT
cdr3_aa: CASRGVLNTGELFF

j_call: TRBJ2-1
d_call: -
v_call: TRBV5-4
clone_size: -
cdr3_nt: TGTGCCAGCAGCTTTATCAATGAGCAGTTCTTC
cdr3_aa: CASSFINEQFF

j_call: TRBJ2-1
d_call: -
v_call: TRBV14
clone_size: -
cdr3_nt: TGTGCCAGCAGCCGGGCCGGCGGGAAGCCCTACAATGAGCAGTTCTTC
cdr3_aa: CASSRAGGKPYNEQFF

j_call: TRBJ2-4
d_call: TRBD1
v_call: TRBV9
clone_size: -
cdr3_nt: TGTGCCAGCAGCGACACAGGGGGCAGGGGGTTGGCCAAAAACATTCAGTACTTC
cdr3_aa: CASSDTGGRGLAKNIQYF

j_call: TRBJ1-1
d_call: TRBD1
v_call: TRBV28
clone_size: -
cdr3_nt: TGTGCCAGCAGTTTAAGTGGGACAGGGGCAACGAGGACTGAAGCTTTCTTT
cdr3_aa: CASSLSGTGATRTEAFF

j_call: TRBJ2-7
d_call: -
v_call: TRBV6-6
clone_size: -
cdr3_nt: TGTGCCAGCAGTTACTCAAAATTGACAGGCGACTACGAGCAGTACTTC
cdr3_aa: CASSYSKLTGDYEQYF

j_call: TRBJ2-2
d_call: TRBD2
v_call: TRBV5-1
clone_size: -
cdr3_nt: TGCGCCAGCAGCTGGGCGGCGACTAGCGGGAGACCCGGGGAGCTGTTTTTT
cdr3_aa: CASSWAATSGRPGELFF

j_call: TRBJ2-3
d_call: TRBD2
v_call: TRBV6-1
clone_size: -
cdr3_nt: TGTGCCAGCAGACTAGCGGGAGCGACAGATACGCAGTATTTT
cdr3_aa: CASRLAGATDTQYF

j_call: TRBJ2-1
d_call: TRBD2
v_call: TRBV27
clone_size: few
cdr3_nt: TGTGCCAGCAGTCCCCTTACGACTAGCGGGAGAGTCAATGAGCAGTTCTTC
cdr3_aa: CASSPLTTSGRVNEQFF

j_call: TRBJ2-1
d_call: TRBD2
v_call: TRBV28
clone_size: -
cdr3_nt: TGTGCCAGCAGTTCGCGGTGGGGCGGGAGGGGGGTCAATGAGCAGTTCTTC
cdr3_aa: CASSSRWGGRGVNEQFF

j_call: TRBJ2-1
d_call: -
v_call: TRBV6-4
clone_size: once
cdr3_nt: TGTGCCAGCAGTGCTTCCCCTAGGAGCTCCTACAATGAGCAGTTCTTC
cdr3_aa: CASSASPRSSYNEQFF

j_call: TRBJ2-3
d_call: TRBD2
v_call: TRBV28
clone_size: -
cdr3_nt: TGTGCCAGCAGTGATAGCGGGAGATCAGATACGCAGTATTTT
cdr3_aa: CASSDSGRSDTQYF

j_call: TRBJ2-3
d_call: -
v_call: TRBV18
clone_size: -
cdr3_nt: TGTGCCAGCTCACCACCGCAGGGCTCAGATACGCAGTATTTT
cdr3_aa: CASSPPQGSDTQYF

j_call: TRBJ2-7
d_call: -
v_call: TRBV5-1
clone_size: once
cdr3_nt: TGCGCCAGCAGCTTGGCCGACATCTACTCCTACGAGCAGTACTTC
cdr3_aa: CASSLADIYSYEQYF

j_call: TRBJ2-4
d_call: TRBD1
v_call: TRBV15
clone_size: -
cdr3_nt: TGTGCCACCAGCAGTGACAGGGGATGGGACATTCAGTACTTC
cdr3_aa: CATSSDRGWDIQYF

j_call: TRBJ2-3
d_call: TRBD2
v_call: TRBV7-8
clone_size: -
cdr3_nt: TGTGCCAGCAGCCGCGGCCGGAGTCCGCGGGGGGTTAGCACAGATACGCAGTATTTT
cdr3_aa: CASSRGRSPRGVSTDTQYF

j_call: TRBJ2-2
d_call: TRBD1
v_call: TRBV27
clone_size: -
cdr3_nt: TGTGCCAGCAGTTTACAGACAGGGTCCACCGGGGAGCTGTTTTTT
cdr3_aa: CASSLQTGSTGELFF

j_call: TRBJ2-7
d_call: -
v_call: TRBV11-2
clone_size: -
cdr3_nt: TGTGCCAGCAGCTTAACCCCAAAAATAACTAGTGGTAGCGCCTACGAGCAGTACTTC
cdr3_aa: CASSLTPKITSGSAYEQYF